This entry lists 30 T cell receptor beta chains sequenced from one sample in a study of blood T cells in healthy people across ages. For the second PCR, which ran for 7 to 11 cycles, a sample-barcoded 5' primer and a J-beta primer mix were used. Using its own MiXCR run on the 5' RACE reads, TCRdb lists one record per CDR3 protein. The table lists under 700,000 distinct CDR3 sequences, around 24% of them singletons, with roughly 9% in the top ten. The sample also formed part of further work on T cells of mothers and their children.

The sample comprised blood. Every receptor here comes from a boy between 10 and 17 years old in good health.

This clonotype was seen many times. The chain couples TRBV4-1 to TRBJ2-3; 12 nucleotides agree with TRBD2. Germline V gene data show CDR1 as MGHRA and CDR2 as YSYEKL. This CDR3 is 17 amino acids long. With 2 bases clipped from V and 2 bases from J, the junction kept 5 bases outside the gene matches. The CDR3 region is CASSQRGLAGNTDTQYF. The CDR3 DNA reads as TGCGCCAGCAGCCAAAGAGGACTAGCGGGAAACACAGATACGCAGTATTTT.

This clonotype was counted at least ten times. The gene calls are TRBV28 and TRBJ2-2; no clear D. Germline CDR1 MDHEN, CDR2 SYDVKM. Trimming removed 8 bases from V and 8 bases from J, with 15 bases in between. The CDR3 has 13 residues. The chain's CDR3 is CASANFPDGELFF. CDR3 DNA sequence: TGTGCCAGCGCCAATTTCCCGGATGGGGAGCTGTTTTTT.

This sequence joins TRBV29-1 and TRBJ1-1, with a possible D match to TRBD1 (5 bases). Germline lookup yields CDR1 SQVTM and CDR2 ANQGSEA. There are 13 residues in the CDR3. V was cut by 4 bases and J by 3 bases, with 12 bases left in between. The CDR3: CSVVGHGDTEAFF. The CDR3 DNA follows: TGCAGCGTTGTTGGACACGGGGACACTGAAGCTTTCTTT.

This chain uses TRBV12-3 or TRBV12-4 with TRBJ2-1; 10 bases are shared with TRBD2. This CDR3 region has 18 residues. With V trimmed by 3 bases and J by 2 bases, 10 bases remained unmatched. DNA for the CDR3: TGTGCCAGCAGTTTTCAGAGCGGGAGGGCCGCTGCCTACAATGAGCAGTTCTTC. Its protein product is CASSFQSGRAAAYNEQFF.

In its sample, this clonotype was seen a few times. V and J are TRBV19 and TRBJ2-7, with 9 bases matching TRBD1. Germline V gene sequence: CDR1 LNHDA, CDR2 SQIVND (reference sequence). The CDR3 loop spans 14 amino acids. V was clipped by 1 base and J by 3 bases; unmatched bases: 1. CDR3 in DNA: TGTGCCAGTAGTATAGGGGGACAGGGCTACGAGCAGTACTTC. Protein product: CASSIGGQGYEQYF.

The V call is TRBV2, the J call TRBJ1-4, with D maybe TRBD1 (6 bases). Germline loops: CDR1 SNHLY, CDR2 FYNNEI. Trimming pared 7 bases from V and 3 bases from J, leaving 12 bases between. This CDR3 contains 14 residues. CDR3 coding DNA: TGTGCCAGCATGGGGGGCCCCTCTAATGAAAAACTGTTTTTT. Translating it yields CASMGGPSNEKLFF.

This chain joins TRBV5-1 and TRBJ2-1, with D unclear. Germline values: CDR1 SGHRS, CDR2 YFSETQ. Trimming shortened V by 4 bases and J by 0 bases, and 17 bases separated the two germline ends. This CDR3 is built from 17 residues. CDR3 coding DNA: TGCGCCAGCAGCCCTCCCGGATCCTCGAGCTCCTACAATGAGCAGTTCTTC. Protein: CASSPPGSSSSYNEQFF.

For this clonotype: Germline and junction disagree at one end, which may indicate a read error. The CDR3 nucleotides read TGTGTCAGCAGCCAGGGCCAAGAGACCCAGTACTTC. Amino acid sequence: CVSSQGQETQYF. The chain uses TRBV3-1 and TRBJ2-5, with a possible D match to TRBD1 (5 bases). Germline assignment: CDR1 LGHDT and CDR2 YNNKEL (reference sequence). The CDR3 spans 12 residues.

J is TRBJ2-7 and V is TRBV6-2 or TRBV6-3, with 7 bases identical to TRBD2. CDR3 length: 17 residues. J lost 2 bases, V lost 2 bases, and 12 bases had no gene match. Germline V gives CDR1 MNHEY, CDR2 SVGEGT. CDR3 coding DNA: TGTGCCAGCAGTTACGGCTTAGGACTAGGGAGGGCCTACGAGCAGTACTTC. Translated, it gives CASSYGLGLGRAYEQYF.

This clonotype appeared a few times. The V call is TRBV18, the J call TRBJ2-1; 9 nucleotides align to TRBD2. This CDR3 has 20 residues. Trimming took 3 bases from V and 2 from J; bases not matched to a gene: 17. In germline, CDR1 is KGHSH, CDR2 LQKENI. CDR3 nucleotide sequence: TGTGCCAGCTCACCCCAGGACGTCGAGTCCGGGACTAGCCCCTACAATGAGCAGTTCTTC. Translated, it gives CASSPQDVESGTSPYNEQFF.

This clonotype was detected only a few times. This chain connects TRBV5-6 to TRBJ2-5; D unclear. The CDR3 contains 12 residues. With 4 bases removed from V and 3 bases from J, the gap between germline ends came to 7 bases. Germline values: CDR1 SGHDT, CDR2 YYEEEE. In nucleotides, the CDR3 is TGTGCCAGCAGCGTCCAGAAAGAGACCCAGTACTTC. The encoded protein is CASSVQKETQYF.

The chain couples TRBV27 to TRBJ2-5, with 7 bases identical to TRBD2. The J call may be faulty, since TRBJ2-1 better matches the DNA end. The CDR3 is 18 amino acids. The germline V gene has CDR1 MNHEY and CDR2 SMNVEV (reference sequence). CDR3 region: CASSPLTRWLAEVNEQFF. CDR3 sequence (DNA): TGTGCCAGCAGTCCTCTGACCCGCTGGCTAGCGGAGGTAAATGAGCAGTTCTTC.

A few counts support this clonotype. CDR3 residues: CASSEWAVGTEAFF. The CDR3 bases are TGTGCCAGCAGTGAGTGGGCGGTGGGCACTGAAGCTTTCTTT. The gene calls are TRBV25-1 and TRBJ1-1; D call uncertain. V was pared by 3 bases and J by 4 bases, with 12 bases between. The CDR3 has 14 residues. Germline CDR1 is MGHDK and CDR2 is SYGVNS.

With regard to this clonotype: At one end, the junction sequence differs from germline, possibly due to a read error. The chain carries TRBV7-2 and TRBJ2-1; 12 bases agree with TRBD2. CDR1 and CDR2 from the germline V gene are SGHTA and FQGNSA. The CDR3 sequence is 16 residues long. The CDR3 spells CVSSLGLAGSYNEQFF. The CDR3 region has the DNA TGTGTCAGCAGCTTAGGACTAGCGGGGTCTTACAATGAGCAGTTCTTC. The full variable domain, in which reference TRBV7-2 and TRBJ2-1 provide the parts outside the CDR3, is GAGVSQSPSNKVTEKGKDVELRCDPISGHTALYWYRQSLGQGLEFLIYFQGNSAPDKSGLPSDRFSAERTGGSVSTLTIQRTQQEDSAVYLCVSSLGLAGSYNEQFFGPGTRLTVL.

This clonotype was counted between two and nine times. This chain joins TRBV7-9 and TRBJ2-3; D may be TRBD2 (6 bases). V was trimmed by 0 bases and J by 6 bases, leaving 13 bases between them. The CDR3 runs 15 residues. Per the germline V gene, CDR1 is SEHNR and CDR2 is FQNEAQ (reference sequence). The CDR3 DNA reads TGTGCCAGCAGCTTAGCAAACTATCGGGGGGATACGCAGTATTTT. It yields the protein CASSLANYRGDTQYF.

This clonotype was observed a handful of times. The chain carries TRBV19 and TRBJ2-7, with 9 bases aligning to TRBD1. Per the germline V gene, CDR1 is LNHDA and CDR2 is SQIVND (reference sequence). The ends lost 6 bases at V and 4 bases at J; junction bases unmatched: 7. This CDR3 spans 14 amino acids. The CDR3 DNA reads TGTGCCAGTAGCCACGGGACAGGGAGATACGAGCAGTACTTC. Translating it yields CASSHGTGRYEQYF.

This clonotype was seen a few times. The chain combines TRBV5-1 with TRBJ2-3; 12 bases are shared with TRBD2. Trimming removed 6 bases from V and 7 bases from J; junction bases left unmatched: 15. CDR3 size: 17 residues. Germline loops: CDR1 SGHRS, CDR2 YFSETQ. The DNA of the CDR3 is TGCGCCAGCAAAAGCGGCGAACTAGCGGGGGGCCCAAATACGCAGTATTTT. Amino acid sequence: CASKSGELAGGPNTQYF.

The rearrangement joins TRBV28 to TRBJ2-3, with 14 bases lining up with TRBD2. J gave up 7 bases and V 5 bases, and 8 bases lay outside the gene matches. Germline loops: CDR1 MDHEN, CDR2 SYDVKM. This CDR3 region has 16 residues. Here the CDR3 DNA reads TGTGCCAGCAGTCGCCCGACTAGCGGGAGGGAAAATACGCAGTATTTT. Translated: CASSRPTSGRENTQYF. The entire variable domain, with the rest obtained from reference TRBV28 and TRBJ2-3, is as follows: DVKVTQSSRYLVKRTGEKVFLECVQDMDHENMFWYRQDPGLGLRLIYFSYDVKMKEKGDIPEGYSVSREKKERFSLILESASTNQTSMYLCASSRPTSGRENTQYFGPGTRLTVL.

A few counts support this clonotype. The chain recombines TRBV20-1 with TRBJ2-1; D not resolved. Germline V gives CDR1 DFQATT, CDR2 SNEGSKA (reference sequence). CDR3 size: 12 residues. Trimming removed 6 bases at V and 2 bases at J, with 8 bases between. In DNA, the CDR3 is TGCAGTGCAAGGGCCACCTACAATGAGCAGTTCTTC. Its protein product is CSARATYNEQFF.

V gene TRBV20-1 combines with J gene TRBJ1-3; no clear D gene. This CDR3 region has 13 residues. Germline V gene data show CDR1 as DFQATT and CDR2 as SNEGSKA (reference sequence). Trimming removed 7 bases at V and 2 bases at J, with 12 bases between. The CDR3 protein is CSVRTPAGNTIYF. The DNA for the CDR3 is TGCAGTGTCCGGACCCCCGCTGGAAACACCATATATTTT.

This clonotype was observed a few times. The chain combines TRBV24-1 with TRBJ1-4; 7 bases align to TRBD1. In germline, CDR1 is KGHDR, CDR2 SFDVKD. The CDR3 runs to 13 residues. V was clipped by 9 bases and J by 5 bases; unmatched bases: 5. Written as DNA, the CDR3 is TGTGCCACCGCCGGGACAGCAAATGAAAAACTGTTTTTT. Protein sequence: CATAGTANEKLFF.

This clonotype was seen a handful of times. The CDR3 here is CAISDVGRGSDEQYF. CDR3 in DNA: TGTGCCATCAGTGATGTGGGCCGCGGGAGTGACGAGCAGTACTTC. This sequence joins TRBV10-3 and TRBJ2-5; TRBD2 matches at 7 bases. The J call may be incorrect, as the DNA end agrees better with TRBJ2-7. Germline loops: CDR1 ENHRY, CDR2 SYGVKD. CDR3 size: 15 residues.

This clonotype was picked up a small number of times. The rearrangement joins TRBV7-2 to TRBJ2-4; 11 nucleotides agree with TRBD1. From germline, CDR1 is SGHTA and CDR2 FQGNSA. The CDR3 has 16 amino acids. J was trimmed by 8 bases and V by 1 base; bases with no gene match: 7. The CDR3 protein is CASSLGGTGGQDIQYF. In nucleotides, the CDR3 is TGTGCCAGCAGCTTAGGAGGGACAGGGGGACAAGACATTCAGTACTTC.

The CDR3 is CASSADGAFDEKLFF. The CDR3 region has the DNA TGTGCCAGCAGCGCGGACGGAGCCTTTGACGAAAAACTGTTTTTT. This chain connects TRBV7-9 to TRBJ1-4; D uncertain. The CDR3 has 15 amino acids. V was cut by 5 bases and J by 8 bases, with 18 bases left in between. Germline assignment: CDR1 SEHNR and CDR2 FQNEAQ (reference sequence). Looking up the rest from reference TRBV7-9 and TRBJ1-4 gives the full variable domain: DTGVSQNPRHKITKRGQNVTFRCDPISEHNRLYWYRQTLGQGPEFLTYFQNEAQLEKSRLLSDRFSAERPKGSFSTLEIQRTEQGDSAMYLCASSADGAFDEKLFFGSGTQLSVL.

V gene TRBV12-3 or TRBV12-4 combines with J gene TRBJ1-5; possibly TRBD1 for D (5 bases). The V end was cut by 8 bases, the J end by 6 bases, with 17 bases between. The CDR3 runs 14 residues. The CDR3 nucleotides are TGTGCCAGCCGGGGTGACAGTTCGGCTCAGCCCCAGCATTTT. Amino acids: CASRGDSSAQPQHF.

This sequence joins TRBV5-1 and TRBJ1-2; 9 bases fit TRBD1. Germline CDR1 SGHRS, CDR2 YFSETQ. CDR3 length equals 14 residues. V gave up 0 bases and J gave up 9 bases; unmatched junction bases: 6. The CDR3 protein is CASSLADRGRRYTF. The CDR3 region has the DNA TGCGCCAGCAGCTTGGCGGACAGGGGCCGACGCTACACCTTC. Combining the CDR3 with reference TRBV5-1 and TRBJ1-2 gives the whole variable domain KAGVTQTPRYLIKTRGQQVTLSCSPISGHRSVSWYQQTPGQGLQFLFEYFSETQRNKGNFPGRFSGRQFSNSRSEMNVSTLELGDSALYLCASSLADRGRRYTFGSGTRLTVV.

V usage is TRBV4-3 and J usage is TRBJ2-1; 7 nucleotides line up with TRBD2. CDR1 is LGHNA, CDR2 YSLEER, per germline. The junction had 7 bases not matched to a gene; V was cut back by 0 bases and J by 5 bases. This CDR3 is 16 amino acids long. CDR3 protein: CASSQEGGLADNEQFF. CDR3 sequence (DNA): TGCGCCAGCAGCCAAGAGGGAGGGCTAGCGGACAATGAGCAGTTCTTC.

In DNA form, the CDR3 reads TGCGCCAGCAGCCGACTTCCAGGGACAGGGGAGAACACTGAAGCTTTCTTT. Protein sequence: CASSRLPGTGENTEAFF. The gene calls are TRBV5-1 and TRBJ1-1; 10 nucleotides align to TRBD1. Unmatched junction bases numbered 10, after V lost 4 bases and J lost 1 base. This CDR3 spans 17 amino acids. Germline V lookup: CDR1 SGHRS, CDR2 YFSETQ.

This clonotype has only a few counts. The V call is TRBV9, the J call TRBJ1-1; D is unclear. The germline gives CDR1 SGDLS, CDR2 YYNGEE. The CDR3 totals 13 residues. V was cut by 0 bases and J by 4 bases, with 7 bases left in between. The DNA of the CDR3 is TGTGCCAGCAGCGTAGATACGGGCACTGAAGCTTTCTTT. It codes for CASSVDTGTEAFF.

This clonotype was counted between two and nine times. The chain couples TRBV20-1 to TRBJ2-7; D remains ambiguous. V lost 0 bases and J 0 bases, leaving 6 bases between the germline ends. Germline V lookup: CDR1 DFQATT, CDR2 SNEGSKA (reference sequence). The CDR3 is made up of 13 amino acids. The CDR3 DNA reads TGCAGTGCTAGAGAGTCACTCTCCTACGAGCAGTACTTC. This encodes CSARESLSYEQYF.